The entry below gives a single T cell receptor beta chain sequence along with its context. The data were taken from a study of blood T cell repertoires in COVID-19. Germline assignment: CDR1 LNHDA and CDR2 SQIVND (reference sequence). Unmatched junction bases numbered 2, after V lost 3 bases and J lost 1 base. This CDR3 has 14 amino acids. The table came from immunoSEQ multiplex PCR; TCRdb's copy has only in-frame clones and leaves some out. This sample has 50,000 to 70,000 clones, with under 80% found just once. V and J are TRBV19 and TRBJ2-5, with 7 nucleotides matching TRBD2. The sample consisted of PBMCs or T cells enriched from blood (not recorded which). The receptor comes from a woman in her fifties or sixties who had been exposed to COVID-19. The CDR3 nucleotides read TGTGCCAGTAGTATGCGGGGGAGCCAAGAGACCCAGTACTTC. This sequence encodes CASSMRGSQETQYF.